This T cell receptor beta chain was found in a study of identical twins. TCRdb re-derived calls from the 5' RACE reads in MiXCR, one entry per CDR3 protein. This table has about 340,000 distinct CDR3 sequences, approximately 8.8% appearing once. This CDR3 region has 13 residues. Per germline, CDR1 MRHNA and CDR2 SNTAGT. Trimming removed 3 bases from V and 10 bases from J, with 13 bases in between. Many counts were recorded for this clonotype. The gene calls are TRBV6-4 and TRBJ2-1; D is perhaps TRBD1 (5 bases). The sequence was obtained from a woman aged 50 to 60 in good health. The sample comprised naive T cells sorted from blood. Here the CDR3 reads CASSDGAMFEQFF. Here the CDR3 DNA reads TGTGCCAGCAGTGATGGGGCAATGTTCGAGCAGTTCTTC.